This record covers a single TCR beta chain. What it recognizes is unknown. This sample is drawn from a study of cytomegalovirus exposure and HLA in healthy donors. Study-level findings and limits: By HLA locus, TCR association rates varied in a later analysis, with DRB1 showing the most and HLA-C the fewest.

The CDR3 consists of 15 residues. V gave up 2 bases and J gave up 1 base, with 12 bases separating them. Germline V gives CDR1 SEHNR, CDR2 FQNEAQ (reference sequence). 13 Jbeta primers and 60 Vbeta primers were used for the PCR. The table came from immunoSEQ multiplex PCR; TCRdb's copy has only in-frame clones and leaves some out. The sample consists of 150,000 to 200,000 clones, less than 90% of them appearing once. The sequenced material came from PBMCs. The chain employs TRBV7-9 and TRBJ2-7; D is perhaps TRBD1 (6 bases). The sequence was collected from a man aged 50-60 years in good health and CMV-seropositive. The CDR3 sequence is CASSLRRQGSYEQYF. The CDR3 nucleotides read TGTGCCAGCAGCTTACGTAGGCAGGGGTCCTACGAGCAGTACTTC.